One sample yielded the 21 T cell receptor beta chains listed below, sequenced in a study of OX40 agonist ivuxolimab in advanced cancers. Profiling relied on immunoSEQ multiplex PCR, and the TCRdb table lists in-frame clones only, not all of them. The profile shows 79,000 or so clones, about 89% of them singletons. The sample was CD4+ or CD8+ T cells sorted from blood, taken in a trial of the OX40 agonist ivuxolimab. These receptor sequences come from an adult with an advanced solid tumor such as melanoma, head and neck, liver or kidney cancer.

For the CDR3, the DNA is TGTGCCAGCCATACTAGCGGGACCTCCTACAATGAGCAGTTCTTC. This gives the protein CASHTSGTSYNEQFF. The rearrangement links TRBV2 to TRBJ2-1, with 10 bases lining up with TRBD2. The CDR3 length is 15 residues. After removal of 8 bases from V and 0 bases from J, the junction contained 4 bases not matched to a gene. Germline lookup yields CDR1 SNHLY and CDR2 FYNNEI.

This chain uses TRBV27 with TRBJ2-7; 14 nucleotides match TRBD2. Trimming at V came to 4 bases and at J to 4 bases, leaving 9 bases not matched to a gene. The CDR3 is 17 amino acids. Germline V gene data show CDR1 as MNHEY and CDR2 as SMNVEV (reference sequence). The CDR3: CASSYGTSGSFGYEQYF. The CDR3 bases are TGTGCCAGCAGTTATGGGACTAGCGGGAGTTTTGGTTACGAGCAGTACTTC.

The chain joins TRBV27 to TRBJ2-5, with 8 bases aligning to TRBD2. Losses at the gene ends were 9 bases for V and 3 bases for J; bases not matched to a gene: 6. There are 13 residues in the CDR3. Per the germline V gene, CDR1 is MNHEY and CDR2 is SMNVEV (reference sequence). The CDR3 sequence: CASRGGYKETQYF. In nucleotides, the CDR3 is TGTGCCAGTCGGGGGGGGTACAAAGAGACCCAGTACTTC.

The J gene is TRBJ2-5, the V gene TRBV5-1; possibly TRBD1 for D (6 bases). Germline CDR1 SGHRS, CDR2 YFSETQ. The CDR3 is made up of 17 amino acids. V was trimmed by 4 bases and J by 0 bases, leaving 19 bases between them. The DNA of the CDR3 is TGCGCCAGCAGCCCCGGGACACAAGCTAACTACCAAGAGACCCAGTACTTC. It yields the protein CASSPGTQANYQETQYF.

This chain links TRBV5-6 with TRBJ2-2; tentatively, D is TRBD1 (5 bases). V was shortened by 4 bases and J by 6 bases, with 13 bases between the two germline ends. Germline-derived CDR1 and CDR2 are SGHDT and YYEEEE. CDR3 length: 14 residues. CDR3 in DNA: TGTGCCAGCAGCGGTCAGGGTTTCCCCGGGGAGCTGTTTTTT. This encodes CASSGQGFPGELFF. The entire variable domain, with the rest obtained from reference TRBV5-6 and TRBJ2-2, is as follows: DAGVTQSPTHLIKTRGQQVTLRCSPKSGHDTVSWYQQALGQGPQFIFQYYEEEERQRGNFPDRFSGHQFPNYSSELNVNALLLGDSALYLCASSGQGFPGELFFGEGSRLTVL.

The chain is built from TRBV2 and TRBJ2-7; the D gene is possibly TRBD1 (8 bases). The germline gives CDR1 SNHLY, CDR2 FYNNEI. The CDR3 is 16 amino acids. Trimming cost V 6 bases and J 2 bases, with 20 bases left between them. The DNA of the CDR3 is TGTGCCAGCAGCCCCACAGGGGGGGATGGAGCCTACGAGCAGTACTTC. Amino acids: CASSPTGGDGAYEQYF.

The J gene is TRBJ2-7, the V gene TRBV7-2; 8 nucleotides line up with TRBD1. The V and J ends lost 4 bases and 2 bases, in that order; junction bases with no gene match: 7. CDR3 length: 15 amino acids. CDR1 SGHTA and CDR2 FQGNSA come from the germline V gene. The CDR3 DNA sequence: TGTGCCAGCAGCTCTTCCGGGACAGGCCCCTACGAGCAGTACTTC. Translation: CASSSSGTGPYEQYF.

J is TRBJ2-2 and V is TRBV5-1, with D possibly TRBD2 on 6 matching bases. This CDR3 contains 15 residues. V was shortened by 0 bases and J by 4 bases, with 10 bases between the two germline ends. Per the germline V gene, CDR1 is SGHRS and CDR2 is YFSETQ. The CDR3 nucleotides read TGCGCCAGCAGCTTGGGGGAGGTACGCACCGGGGAGCTGTTTTTT. As protein: CASSLGEVRTGELFF. Looking up the rest from reference TRBV5-1 and TRBJ2-2 gives the full variable domain: KAGVTQTPRYLIKTRGQQVTLSCSPISGHRSVSWYQQTPGQGLQFLFEYFSETQRNKGNFPGRFSGRQFSNSRSEMNVSTLELGDSALYLCASSLGEVRTGELFFGEGSRLTVL.

The chain joins TRBV7-2 to TRBJ1-3; TRBD1 agrees at 8 bases. V dropped 3 bases and J dropped 0; count of bases not matched to a gene: 1. From germline, CDR1 is SGHTA and CDR2 FQGNSA. The CDR3 is 15 residues long. CDR3 DNA: TGTGCCAGCAGCTTGGACAGGGCCTCTGGAAACACCATATATTTT. It specifies CASSLDRASGNTIYF. Combining the CDR3 with reference TRBV7-2 and TRBJ1-3 gives the whole variable domain GAGVSQSPSNKVTEKGKDVELRCDPISGHTALYWYRQSLGQGLEFLIYFQGNSAPDKSGLPSDRFSAERTGGSVSTLTIQRTQQEDSAVYLCASSLDRASGNTIYFGEGSWLTVV.

This chain uses TRBV5-1 with TRBJ1-1; the D gene is possibly TRBD1 (6 bases). CDR1 SGHRS and CDR2 YFSETQ come from the germline V gene. The V gene lost 4 bases and the J gene lost 2 bases, with 12 bases spanning the gap. CDR3 size: 14 residues. CDR3 protein: CASSGRQANTEAFF. The CDR3 nucleotides are TGCGCCAGCAGCGGAAGACAGGCCAACACTGAAGCTTTCTTT.

The rearrangement links TRBV14 to TRBJ2-5; perhaps TRBD2 as D (5 bases). The CDR3 consists of 14 residues. CDR1 and CDR2 (germline): SGHDN, FVKESK. The V and J ends lost 4 bases and 0 bases respectively, with 9 bases between them. This CDR3 reads CASSLWRDQETQYF. The CDR3 DNA reads TGTGCCAGCAGCCTCTGGCGGGACCAAGAGACCCAGTACTTC.

The chain carries TRBV5-1 and TRBJ2-1; D unclear. Between the trimmed V and J ends, which lost 4 bases and 4 bases, there was a span of 6 bases. The CDR3 is 12 amino acids. CDR1 is SGHRS, CDR2 YFSETQ, per germline. The CDR3 nucleotides are TGCGCCAGCAGCGCACAATACAATGAGCAGTTCTTC. Its translation is CASSAQYNEQFF.

The V and J genes are TRBV11-2 and TRBJ2-2; 7 bases are shared with TRBD1. Trimming removed 5 bases from V and 4 bases from J; junction bases left unmatched: 7. The CDR3 extends over 15 amino acids. Germline lookup yields CDR1 SGHAT and CDR2 FQNNGV. The CDR3 DNA is TGTGCCAGCAGCGCCTCACAGGGGTTCACCGGGGAGCTGTTTTTT. Translated, it gives CASSASQGFTGELFF.

The gene calls are TRBV19 and TRBJ2-7; 7 positions match TRBD1. V trimming: 7 bases; J trimming: 0 bases; junction bases outside the gene matches: 9. Germline CDR1 LNHDA, CDR2 SQIVND (reference sequence). This CDR3 spans 15 amino acids. DNA of the CDR3: TGTGCCAGTACCCGGACCGGGACAGCCTCCTACGAGCAGTACTTC. Translation: CASTRTGTASYEQYF.

V is TRBV2 and J is TRBJ2-3; 7 bases fit TRBD2. The CDR3 length is 18 residues. V lost 2 bases and J lost 3; bases outside the gene matches: 14. CDR1 and CDR2 (germline): SNHLY, FYNNEI. This CDR3 reads CASSETPASGNGTDTQYF. CDR3 DNA sequence: TGTGCCAGCAGTGAAACTCCCGCTAGCGGAAATGGAACAGATACGCAGTATTTT.

This clone appeared once. The gene calls are TRBV19 and TRBJ1-2; D unclear. The CDR3 totals 13 residues. Trimming took 0 bases from V and 5 from J, leaving 7 bases between them. CDR1 is LNHDA, CDR2 SQIVND, per germline (reference sequence). The CDR3 sequence: CASSIDRRYGYTF. CDR3 coding DNA: TGTGCCAGTAGTATAGACAGGCGGTATGGCTACACCTTC.

This chain links TRBV6-1 with TRBJ1-5; no reliable D call. Trimming took off 8 bases at V and 0 bases at J, with 8 bases between the two ends. The CDR3 is 13 amino acids. The germline V gene encodes CDR1 MNHNS and CDR2 SASEGT. For the CDR3, the DNA is TGTGCCAGCGCCTCTGGTAGCAATCAGCCCCAGCATTTT. Translating gives CASASGSNQPQHF.

The CDR3 protein is CASSLGGSTYEQYF. DNA of the CDR3: TGTGCCAGCAGCTTAGGAGGATCGACCTACGAGCAGTACTTC. The gene calls are TRBV11-2 and TRBJ2-7, with no clear D. In germline, CDR1 is SGHAT, CDR2 FQNNGV. Trimming left V 1 base short and J 2 bases short, with 9 bases between. The CDR3 covers 14 residues. Full variable domain (outside the CDR3, taken from reference TRBV11-2 and TRBJ2-7): EAGVAQSPRYKIIEKRQSVAFWCNPISGHATLYWYQQILGQGPKLLIQFQNNGVVDDSQLPKDRFSAERLKGVDSTLKIQPAKLEDSAVYLCASSLGGSTYEQYFGPGTRLTVT.

The chain has TRBV5-1 and TRBJ2-2; 11 bases agree with TRBD2. The junction had 3 bases not matched to a gene; V was cut back by 4 bases and J by 7 bases. The CDR3 extends over 14 amino acids. Germline values: CDR1 SGHRS, CDR2 YFSETQ. DNA of the CDR3: TGCGCCAGCAGCGCGGGACTAGCGGACGGGGAGCTGTTTTTT. Amino acid sequence: CASSAGLADGELFF.

V usage is TRBV28 and J usage is TRBJ2-5; D is perhaps TRBD1 (6 bases). The V gene's germline CDR1 is MDHEN and CDR2 SYDVKM. This CDR3 contains 13 residues. Deletions cut 9 bases from V and 5 bases from J, with 16 bases between. The chain's CDR3 is CASQDTRGETQYF. For the CDR3, the DNA is TGTGCCAGTCAGGACACTAGGGGGGAGACCCAGTACTTC.

The chain is built from TRBV20-1 and TRBJ2-1; D unclear. The germline CDR1 and CDR2 sequences are DFQATT and SNEGSKA (reference sequence). V lost 5 bases to trimming and J lost 7 bases, with 6 bases between them. The CDR3 covers 10 residues. This chain's CDR3 is CSAVANEQFF. The CDR3 DNA follows: TGCAGTGCTGTGGCAAATGAGCAGTTCTTC.